This TCR beta chain stems from a study of T cells in Graves' hyperthyroidism and ophthalmopathy. Whole-study results and caveats: Most clonotypes that expanded in the thyroid above 0.001 also showed up in blood. A model of 13 V-J pairs discriminated ophthalmopathy from stable hyperthyroidism.

This clonotype was observed a handful of times. The antigen remains unidentified. Trimming cost V 3 bases and J 3 bases, with 9 bases left between them. CDR3 size: 13 residues. Patients affected by ophthalmopathy presented a Clinical Activity Score of at least 3, a NOSPECS grade of at least 4, and disease duration below 3 months. In making diagnoses, clinical symptoms, serum thyroxine and TRAb, thyroid ultrasound and orbital computed tomography were all used. Researchers took RNA transcripts and amplified the TCR beta CDR3 regions from them. RT-PCR in the first round (using the HTBI primer set) targeted the TCR CDR3. TCRdb called the multiplex PCR reads again in MiXCR, with one record for every CDR3 protein. The table lists some 370,000 distinct CDR3 sequences, 11% to 15% of them singletons.

The source of this sequence is a man aged 45-65 years with Graves' ophthalmopathy. Sequenced: blood. J is TRBJ2-7 and V is TRBV12-3 or TRBV12-4; tentatively, D is TRBD1 (5 bases). CDR3 coding DNA: TGTGCCAGCAGTTTCCCAGGGATCTACGAGCAGTACTTC. Its translation: CASSFPGIYEQYF.